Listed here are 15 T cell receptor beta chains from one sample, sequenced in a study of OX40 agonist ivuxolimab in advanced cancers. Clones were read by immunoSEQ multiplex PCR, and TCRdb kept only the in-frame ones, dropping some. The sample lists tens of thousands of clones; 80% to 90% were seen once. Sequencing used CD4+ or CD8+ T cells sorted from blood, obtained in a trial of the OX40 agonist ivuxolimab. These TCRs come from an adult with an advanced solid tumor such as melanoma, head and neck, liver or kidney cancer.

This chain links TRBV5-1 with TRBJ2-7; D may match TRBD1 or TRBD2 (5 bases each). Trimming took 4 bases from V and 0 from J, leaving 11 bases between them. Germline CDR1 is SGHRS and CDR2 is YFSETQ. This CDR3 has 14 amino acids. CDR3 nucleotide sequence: TGCGCCAGCAGCCTAGAGGGGAGCTCCTACGAGCAGTACTTC. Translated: CASSLEGSSYEQYF.

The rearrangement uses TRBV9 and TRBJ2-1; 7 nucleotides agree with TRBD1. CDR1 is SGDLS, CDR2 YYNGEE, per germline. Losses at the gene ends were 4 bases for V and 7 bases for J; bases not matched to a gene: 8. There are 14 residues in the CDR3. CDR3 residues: CASSRTTGLNEQFF. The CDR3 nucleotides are TGTGCCAGCAGCAGAACGACAGGGTTGAATGAGCAGTTCTTC.

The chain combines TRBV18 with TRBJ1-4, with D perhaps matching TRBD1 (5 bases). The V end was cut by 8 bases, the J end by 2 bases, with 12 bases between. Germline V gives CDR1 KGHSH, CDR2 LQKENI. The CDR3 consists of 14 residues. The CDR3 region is CASTQGATNEKLFF. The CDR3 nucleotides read TGTGCCAGCACGCAGGGAGCGACTAATGAAAAACTGTTTTTT.

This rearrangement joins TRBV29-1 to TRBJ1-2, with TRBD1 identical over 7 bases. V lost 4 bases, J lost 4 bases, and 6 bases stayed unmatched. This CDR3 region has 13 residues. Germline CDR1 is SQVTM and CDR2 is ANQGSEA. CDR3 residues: CSVGATGTYGYTF. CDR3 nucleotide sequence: TGCAGCGTTGGGGCGACAGGGACCTATGGCTACACCTTC.

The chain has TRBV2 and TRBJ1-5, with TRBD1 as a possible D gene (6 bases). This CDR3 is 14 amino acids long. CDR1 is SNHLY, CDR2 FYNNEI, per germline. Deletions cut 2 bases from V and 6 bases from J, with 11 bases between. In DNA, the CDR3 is TGTGCCAGCAGTGAAAGGGGGACCCCTCAGCCCCAGCATTTT. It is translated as CASSERGTPQPQHF.

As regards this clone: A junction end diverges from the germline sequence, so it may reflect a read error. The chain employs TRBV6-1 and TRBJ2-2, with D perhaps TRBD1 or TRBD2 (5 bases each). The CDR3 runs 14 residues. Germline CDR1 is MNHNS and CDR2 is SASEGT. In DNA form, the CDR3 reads TGCGCCAGCAGTGAGGGACCTCACACCGGGGAGCTGTTTTTT. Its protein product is CASSEGPHTGELFF.

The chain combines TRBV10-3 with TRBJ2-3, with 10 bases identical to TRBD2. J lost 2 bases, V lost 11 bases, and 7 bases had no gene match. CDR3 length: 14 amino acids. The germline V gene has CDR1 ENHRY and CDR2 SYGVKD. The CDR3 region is CALSAGGDTDTQYF. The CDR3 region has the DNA TGTGCCTTATCAGCGGGAGGGGACACAGATACGCAGTATTTT.

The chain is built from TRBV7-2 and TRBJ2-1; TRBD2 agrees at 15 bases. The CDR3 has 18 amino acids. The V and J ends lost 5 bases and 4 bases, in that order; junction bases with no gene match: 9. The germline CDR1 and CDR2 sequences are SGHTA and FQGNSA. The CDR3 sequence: CASSPGLAGGPRYNEQFF. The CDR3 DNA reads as TGTGCCAGCAGCCCCGGACTAGCGGGAGGGCCAAGGTACAATGAGCAGTTCTTC.

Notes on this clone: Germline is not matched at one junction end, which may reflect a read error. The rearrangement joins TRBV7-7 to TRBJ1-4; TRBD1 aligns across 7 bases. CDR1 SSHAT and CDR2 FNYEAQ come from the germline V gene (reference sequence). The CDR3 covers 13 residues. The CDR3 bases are TGTGCTAGCAGTCGGGACAGCGGGGAAAAACTGTTTTTT. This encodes CASSRDSGEKLFF.

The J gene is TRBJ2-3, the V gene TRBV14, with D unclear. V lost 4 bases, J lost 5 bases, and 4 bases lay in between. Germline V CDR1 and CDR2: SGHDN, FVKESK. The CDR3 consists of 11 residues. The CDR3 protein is CASSREDTQYF. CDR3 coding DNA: TGTGCCAGCAGCCGAGAAGATACGCAGTATTTT.

The CDR3 DNA sequence: TGTGCCAGCAGCTTGCCACAGGGACAAGAGACCCAGTACTTC. It is translated as CASSLPQGQETQYF. This chain uses TRBV5-4 with TRBJ2-5; a weak D match, TRBD1 (6 bases). The CDR3 is 14 residues long. In germline, CDR1 is SGHNT, CDR2 YYREEE (reference sequence). V shed 1 base and J shed 2 bases, with 9 bases lying between them.

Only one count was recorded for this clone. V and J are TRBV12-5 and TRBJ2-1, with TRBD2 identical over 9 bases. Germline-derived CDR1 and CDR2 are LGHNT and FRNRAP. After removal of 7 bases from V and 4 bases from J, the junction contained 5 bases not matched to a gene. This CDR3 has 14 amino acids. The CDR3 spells CASAASGAYNEQFF. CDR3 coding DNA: TGTGCTAGTGCTGCTAGCGGGGCTTACAATGAGCAGTTCTTC.

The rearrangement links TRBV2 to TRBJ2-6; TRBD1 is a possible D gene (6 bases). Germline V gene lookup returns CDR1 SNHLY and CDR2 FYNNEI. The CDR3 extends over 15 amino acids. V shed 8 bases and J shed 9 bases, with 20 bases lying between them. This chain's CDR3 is CASSQKTGHFNVLTF. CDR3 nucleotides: TGTGCCAGCTCGCAAAAAACGGGACATTTCAACGTCCTGACTTTC.

The CDR3 region is CASSATLHTDTQYF. The CDR3 bases are TGTGCCAGCAGTGCCACCCTACACACAGATACGCAGTATTTT. V gene TRBV9 combines with J gene TRBJ2-3; D not certain. This CDR3 contains 14 residues. V was cut by 5 bases and J by 2 bases, with 12 bases left in between. Germline CDR1 reads SGDLS; CDR2 reads YYNGEE.

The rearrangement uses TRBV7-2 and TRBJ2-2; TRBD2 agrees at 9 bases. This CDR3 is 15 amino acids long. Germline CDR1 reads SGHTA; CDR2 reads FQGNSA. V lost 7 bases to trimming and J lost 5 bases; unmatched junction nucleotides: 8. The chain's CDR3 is CASILTSGLTGELFF. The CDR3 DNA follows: TGTGCCAGCATCTTGACTAGCGGATTGACCGGGGAGCTGTTTTTT.